This TCR beta chain was found in a study of identifying expanded T cells in peripheral blood. Study findings and constraints: About 1.2 clones differed between technical replicates, versus roughly 17 and 20 over time. Across healthy donors, higher total template counts meant significantly greater approximately 2-week count variance.

Comments on this clone: Its antigen is unidentified.

During the collection period, no donor immune events like infections were recorded. Germline V lookup: CDR1 SGHTA, CDR2 FQGNSA. This CDR3 has 12 residues. Trimming took off 2 bases at V and 7 bases at J, with 6 bases between the two ends. Clones were read by immunoSEQ multiplex PCR, and TCRdb kept only the in-frame ones, dropping some. The repertoire holds more than 65,000 clones, around nine tenths seen once, with around 2.8% in the top ten. Sequencing was carried out using blood. The V gene is TRBV7-2, the J gene TRBJ1-3; D gene uncertain. The origin of this receptor is a person aged 18 to 70 in good health. Here the CDR3 reads CASSLRSNTIYF. The CDR3 region has the DNA TGTGCCAGCAGCTTAAGGTCCAACACCATATATTTT.